The present entry profiles one TCR beta chain with its context. The CDR3 has 15 amino acids. Trimming pared 2 bases from V and 4 bases from J, leaving 14 bases between. The germline V gene encodes CDR1 MNHNS and CDR2 SASEGT. This specimen belongs to a study of blood T cell repertoires in COVID-19. Using immunoSEQ multiplex PCR, the repertoire was profiled, and TCRdb retains in-frame clones only, with some absent. Of about 210,000 clones listed, 70% to 85% were seen once; the top ten hold approximately 10%. The sequenced sample consisted of peripheral blood. The TCR originated in a man aged 45-60 years with active or convalescent COVID-19. The chain combines TRBV6-1 with TRBJ1-1, with D possibly being TRBD1 (5 bases). CDR3 residues: CASSEIGAPRTEAFF. The CDR3 DNA is TGTGCCAGCAGTGAAATAGGGGCGCCCCGCACTGAAGCTTTCTTT.